This T cell receptor beta chain was obtained from a study of blood T cell repertoires in COVID-19. Assay: immunoSEQ multiplex PCR; the TCRdb copy retains only in-frame clones and omits some. The sample has 300,000 to 450,000 clones; about 90% are singletons. V was cut by 6 bases and J by 7 bases, with 9 bases left in between. The CDR3 loop spans 11 amino acids. Germline V CDR1 and CDR2: SGHAT, FQNNGV. Enrollment of patients from Seattle took place during active infection, with longitudinal follow-up. This TCR derives from a woman between 25 and 40 years old with COVID-19, enrolled during active disease. The chain recombines TRBV11-2 with TRBJ1-2; D gene unclear. Sequenced material: peripheral blood. The CDR3 DNA reads TGTGCCAGCAGTATTTCAGGTGGCTACACCTTC. Protein: CASSISGGYTF.